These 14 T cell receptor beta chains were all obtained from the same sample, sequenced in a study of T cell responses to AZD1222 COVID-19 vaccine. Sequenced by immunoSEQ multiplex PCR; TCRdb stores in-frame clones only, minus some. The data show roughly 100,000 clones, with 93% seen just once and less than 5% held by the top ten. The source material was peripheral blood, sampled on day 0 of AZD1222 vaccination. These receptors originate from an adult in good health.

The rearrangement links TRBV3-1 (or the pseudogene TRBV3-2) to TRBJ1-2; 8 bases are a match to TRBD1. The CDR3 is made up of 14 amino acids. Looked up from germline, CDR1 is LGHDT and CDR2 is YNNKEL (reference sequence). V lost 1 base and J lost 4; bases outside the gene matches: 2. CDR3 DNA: TGTGCCAGCAGCCAAGGGACAGGGACCTATGGCTACACCTTC. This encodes CASSQGTGTYGYTF.

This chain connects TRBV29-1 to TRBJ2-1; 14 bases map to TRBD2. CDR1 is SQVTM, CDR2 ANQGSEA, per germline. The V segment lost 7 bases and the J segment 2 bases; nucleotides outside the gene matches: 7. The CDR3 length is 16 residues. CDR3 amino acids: CSAGTSGSWAYNEQFF. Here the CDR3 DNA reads TGCAGCGCCGGGACTAGCGGGAGTTGGGCCTACAATGAGCAGTTCTTC.

The CDR3 sequence: CAISSGTGRGEQYF. The CDR3 coding sequence is TGTGCCATCAGTTCCGGGACAGGGCGGGGTGAGCAGTACTTC. V gene TRBV10-3 combines with J gene TRBJ2-7, with 9 positions matching TRBD1. CDR1 ENHRY and CDR2 SYGVKD come from the germline V gene. With 5 bases clipped from V and 7 bases from J, the junction kept 9 bases outside the gene matches. This CDR3 is built from 14 residues.

This CDR3 reads CASSYTGAGYSYEQYF. The CDR3 DNA follows: TGTGCCAGCAGTTACACAGGGGCCGGGTACTCCTACGAGCAGTACTTC. This sequence joins TRBV7-2 and TRBJ2-7; 7 nucleotides align to TRBD1. V lost 6 bases to trimming and J lost 0 bases; unmatched junction nucleotides: 11. Germline V gene data show CDR1 as SGHTA and CDR2 as FQGNSA. This CDR3 has 16 amino acids.

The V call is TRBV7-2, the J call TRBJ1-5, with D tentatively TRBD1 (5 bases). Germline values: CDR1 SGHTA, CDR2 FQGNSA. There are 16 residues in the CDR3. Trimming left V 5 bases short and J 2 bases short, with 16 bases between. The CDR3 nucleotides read TGTGCCAGCAGCGCATCCGGGACGGGGGGCAATCAGCCCCAGCATTTT. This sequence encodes CASSASGTGGNQPQHF.

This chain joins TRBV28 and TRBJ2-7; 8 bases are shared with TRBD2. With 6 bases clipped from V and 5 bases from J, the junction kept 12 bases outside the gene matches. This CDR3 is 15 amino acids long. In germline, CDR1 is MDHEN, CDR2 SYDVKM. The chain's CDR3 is CASSSSGSGLNEQYF. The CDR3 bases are TGTGCCAGCAGCTCCAGCGGGAGTGGGTTAAACGAGCAGTACTTC.

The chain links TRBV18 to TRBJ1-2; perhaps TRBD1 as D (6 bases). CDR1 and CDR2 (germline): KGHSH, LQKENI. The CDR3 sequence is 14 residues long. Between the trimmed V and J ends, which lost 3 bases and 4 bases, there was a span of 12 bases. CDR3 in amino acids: CASSPRQEGYGYTF. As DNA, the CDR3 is TGTGCCAGCTCACCGAGACAGGAGGGCTATGGCTACACCTTC.

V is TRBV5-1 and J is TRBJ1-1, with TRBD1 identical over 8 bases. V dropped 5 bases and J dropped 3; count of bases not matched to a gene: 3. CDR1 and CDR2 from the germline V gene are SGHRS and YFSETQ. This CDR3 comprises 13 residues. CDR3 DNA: TGCGCCAGCAGTTCACAGGGGGACACTGAAGCTTTCTTT. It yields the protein CASSSQGDTEAFF.

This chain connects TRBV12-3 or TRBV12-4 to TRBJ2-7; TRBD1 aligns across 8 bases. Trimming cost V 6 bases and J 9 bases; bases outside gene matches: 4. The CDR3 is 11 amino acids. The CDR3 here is CASSAGTGQYF. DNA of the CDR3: TGTGCCAGCAGCGCCGGGACAGGGCAGTACTTC.

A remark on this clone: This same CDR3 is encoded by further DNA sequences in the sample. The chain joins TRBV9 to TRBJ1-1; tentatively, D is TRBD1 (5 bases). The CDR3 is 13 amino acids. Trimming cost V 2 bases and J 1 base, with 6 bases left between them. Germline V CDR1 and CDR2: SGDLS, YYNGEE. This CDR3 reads CASSVQGNTEAFF. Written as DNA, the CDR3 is TGTGCCAGCAGCGTTCAGGGGAACACTGAAGCTTTCTTT. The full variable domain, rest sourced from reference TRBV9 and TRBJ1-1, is DSGVTQTPKHLITATGQRVTLRCSPRSGDLSVYWYQQSLDQGLQFLIQYYNGEERAKGNILERFSAQQFPDLHSELNLSSLELGDSALYFCASSVQGNTEAFFGQGTRLTVV.

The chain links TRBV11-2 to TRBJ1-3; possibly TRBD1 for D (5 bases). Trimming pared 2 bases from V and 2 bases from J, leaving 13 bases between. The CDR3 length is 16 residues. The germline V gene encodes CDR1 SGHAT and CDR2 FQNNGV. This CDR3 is CASSLFMGDAGNTIYF. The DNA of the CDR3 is TGTGCCAGCAGCTTATTTATGGGGGATGCTGGAAACACCATATATTTT. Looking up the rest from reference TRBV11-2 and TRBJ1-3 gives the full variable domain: EAGVAQSPRYKIIEKRQSVAFWCNPISGHATLYWYQQILGQGPKLLIQFQNNGVVDDSQLPKDRFSAERLKGVDSTLKIQPAKLEDSAVYLCASSLFMGDAGNTIYFGEGSWLTVV.

The CDR3 loop is CASSWRGQGEGYEQYF. CDR3 in DNA: TGTGCCAGCAGCTGGCGAGGACAGGGTGAAGGCTACGAGCAGTACTTC. This chain uses TRBV7-8 with TRBJ2-7; 8 nucleotides line up with TRBD1. V gave up 4 bases and J gave up 3 bases; unmatched junction bases: 11. CDR3 length: 16 amino acids. Looked up from germline, CDR1 is SGHVS and CDR2 is FQNEAQ.

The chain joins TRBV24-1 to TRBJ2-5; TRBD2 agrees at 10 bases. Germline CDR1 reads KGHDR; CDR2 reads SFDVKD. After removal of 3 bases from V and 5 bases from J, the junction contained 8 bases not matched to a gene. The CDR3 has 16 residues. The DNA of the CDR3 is TGTGCCACCAGTGATCCCGGACTAGCGGATGGGGAGACCCAGTACTTC. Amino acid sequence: CATSDPGLADGETQYF.

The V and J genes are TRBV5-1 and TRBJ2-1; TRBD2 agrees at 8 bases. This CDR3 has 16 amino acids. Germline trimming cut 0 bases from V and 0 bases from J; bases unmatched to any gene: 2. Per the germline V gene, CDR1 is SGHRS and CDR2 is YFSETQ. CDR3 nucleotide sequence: TGCGCCAGCAGCTTGGGCAGCGGGAGCTCCTACAATGAGCAGTTCTTC. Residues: CASSLGSGSSYNEQFF.